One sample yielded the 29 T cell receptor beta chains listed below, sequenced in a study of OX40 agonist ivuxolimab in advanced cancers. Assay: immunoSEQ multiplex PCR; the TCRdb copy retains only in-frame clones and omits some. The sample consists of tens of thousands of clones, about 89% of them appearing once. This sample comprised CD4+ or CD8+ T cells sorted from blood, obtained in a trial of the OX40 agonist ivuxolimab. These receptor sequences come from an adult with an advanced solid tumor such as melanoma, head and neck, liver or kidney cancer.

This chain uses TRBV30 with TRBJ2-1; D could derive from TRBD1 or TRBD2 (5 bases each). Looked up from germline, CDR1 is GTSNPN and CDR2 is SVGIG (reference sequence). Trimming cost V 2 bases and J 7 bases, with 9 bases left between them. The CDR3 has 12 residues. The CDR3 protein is CAWSTGPNEQFF. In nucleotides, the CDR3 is TGTGCCTGGAGTACGGGGCCGAATGAGCAGTTCTTC.

CDR3 in DNA: TGTGCCAGCTCACCACCGAGAGATAGATATACGCAGTATTTT. Protein product: CASSPPRDRYTQYF. The chain carries TRBV18 and TRBJ2-3; D is uncertain. Trimming shortened V by 0 bases and J by 7 bases, and 11 bases separated the two germline ends. The germline V gene encodes CDR1 KGHSH and CDR2 LQKENI. The length of the CDR3 is 14 residues.

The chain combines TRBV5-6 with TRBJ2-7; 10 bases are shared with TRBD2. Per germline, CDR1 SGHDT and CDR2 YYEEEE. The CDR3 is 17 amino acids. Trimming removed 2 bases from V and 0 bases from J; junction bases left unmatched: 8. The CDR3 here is CASSLARGLATSYEQYF. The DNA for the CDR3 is TGTGCCAGCAGCTTAGCCAGGGGACTAGCGACCTCCTACGAGCAGTACTTC.

CDR3 sequence (DNA): TGTGCCAGCAGCTTAGGAAGGGCCGGTACAGATACGCAGTATTTT. The encoded protein is CASSLGRAGTDTQYF. The chain employs TRBV7-9 and TRBJ2-3; no clear D gene. The CDR3 contains 15 residues. Germline loops: CDR1 SEHNR, CDR2 FQNEAQ (reference sequence). V was cut by 1 base and J by 3 bases, with 11 bases left in between.

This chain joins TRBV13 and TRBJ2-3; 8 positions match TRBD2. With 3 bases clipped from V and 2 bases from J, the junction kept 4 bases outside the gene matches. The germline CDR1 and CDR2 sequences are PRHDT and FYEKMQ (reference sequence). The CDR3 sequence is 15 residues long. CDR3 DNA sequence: TGTGCCAGCAGCTTGAGCGGGAGATCCACAGATACGCAGTATTTT. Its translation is CASSLSGRSTDTQYF.

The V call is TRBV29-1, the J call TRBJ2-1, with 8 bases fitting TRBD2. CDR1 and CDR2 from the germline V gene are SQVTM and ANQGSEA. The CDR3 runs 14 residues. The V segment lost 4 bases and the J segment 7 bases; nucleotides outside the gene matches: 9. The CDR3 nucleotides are TGCAGCGTTGTAGGAGCGGGAGTTCGGAATGAGCAGTTCTTC. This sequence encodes CSVVGAGVRNEQFF.

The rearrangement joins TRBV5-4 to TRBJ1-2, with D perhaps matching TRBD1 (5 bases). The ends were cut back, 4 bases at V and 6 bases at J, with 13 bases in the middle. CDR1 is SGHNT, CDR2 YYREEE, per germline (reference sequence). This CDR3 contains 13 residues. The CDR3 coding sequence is TGTGCCAGCAGCCGTGGGACGGAAGATGGCTACACCTTC. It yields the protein CASSRGTEDGYTF.

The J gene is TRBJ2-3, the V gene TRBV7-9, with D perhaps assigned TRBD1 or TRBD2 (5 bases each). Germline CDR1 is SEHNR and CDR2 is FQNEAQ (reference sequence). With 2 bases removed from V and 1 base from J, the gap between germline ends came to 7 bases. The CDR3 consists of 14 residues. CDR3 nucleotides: TGTGCCAGCAGCTTAACGGGGCGCACAGATACGCAGTATTTT. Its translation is CASSLTGRTDTQYF.

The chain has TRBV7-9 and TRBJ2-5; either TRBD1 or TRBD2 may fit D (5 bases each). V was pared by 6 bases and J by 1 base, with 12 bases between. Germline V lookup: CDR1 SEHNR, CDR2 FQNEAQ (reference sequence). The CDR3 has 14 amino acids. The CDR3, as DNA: TGTGCCAGCAGTCCCGGGACGACCCAAGAGACCCAGTACTTC. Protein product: CASSPGTTQETQYF.

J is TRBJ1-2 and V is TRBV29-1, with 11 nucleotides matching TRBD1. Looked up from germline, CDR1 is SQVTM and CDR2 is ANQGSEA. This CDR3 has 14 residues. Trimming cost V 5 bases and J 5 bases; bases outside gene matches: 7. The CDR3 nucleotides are TGCAGCGTTACCGGACAGGGGGCGAGGTATGGCTACACCTTC. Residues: CSVTGQGARYGYTF.

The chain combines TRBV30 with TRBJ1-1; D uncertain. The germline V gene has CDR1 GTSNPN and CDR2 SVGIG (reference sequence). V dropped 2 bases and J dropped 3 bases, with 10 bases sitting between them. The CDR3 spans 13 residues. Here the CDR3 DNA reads TGTGCCTGGAGTCGTGGGTGGGACACTGAAGCTTTCTTT. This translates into CAWSRGWDTEAFF.

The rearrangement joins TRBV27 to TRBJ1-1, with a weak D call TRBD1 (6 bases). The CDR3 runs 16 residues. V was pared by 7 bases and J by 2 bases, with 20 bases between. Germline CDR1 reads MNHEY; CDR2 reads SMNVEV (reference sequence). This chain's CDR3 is CASTRGWGATNTEAFF. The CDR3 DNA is TGTGCCAGCACCCGAGGCTGGGGGGCCACCAACACTGAAGCTTTCTTT.

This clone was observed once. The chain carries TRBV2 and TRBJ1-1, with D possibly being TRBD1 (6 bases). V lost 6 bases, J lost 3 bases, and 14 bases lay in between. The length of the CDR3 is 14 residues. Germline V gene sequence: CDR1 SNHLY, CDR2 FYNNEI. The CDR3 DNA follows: TGTGCCAGCAGGGCCTACAGGGAGCACACTGAAGCTTTCTTT. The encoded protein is CASRAYREHTEAFF.

For the CDR3, the DNA is TGTGCCAGCAGGTCGACAGGGGGAACAGATACGCAGTATTTT. Residues: CASRSTGGTDTQYF. This chain links TRBV6-6 with TRBJ2-3; the match to TRBD1 covers 9 bases. Germline V lookup: CDR1 MNHNY, CDR2 SVGAGI (reference sequence). This CDR3 comprises 14 residues. The V segment lost 6 bases and the J segment 3 bases; nucleotides outside the gene matches: 4.

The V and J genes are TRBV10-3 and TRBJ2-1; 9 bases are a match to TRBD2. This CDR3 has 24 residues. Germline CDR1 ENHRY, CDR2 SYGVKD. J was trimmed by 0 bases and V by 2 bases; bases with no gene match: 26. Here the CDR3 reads CAISEPSRGHLPGLADSSYNEQFF. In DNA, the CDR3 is TGTGCCATCAGTGAGCCGTCCCGGGGGCATTTACCGGGACTAGCCGACAGCTCCTACAATGAGCAGTTCTTC.

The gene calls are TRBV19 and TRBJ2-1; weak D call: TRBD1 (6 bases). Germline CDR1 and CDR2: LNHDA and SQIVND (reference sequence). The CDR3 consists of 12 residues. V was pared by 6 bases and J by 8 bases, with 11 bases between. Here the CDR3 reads CASSLGGDEQFF. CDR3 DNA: TGTGCCAGTAGCCTTGGGGGCGATGAGCAGTTCTTC.

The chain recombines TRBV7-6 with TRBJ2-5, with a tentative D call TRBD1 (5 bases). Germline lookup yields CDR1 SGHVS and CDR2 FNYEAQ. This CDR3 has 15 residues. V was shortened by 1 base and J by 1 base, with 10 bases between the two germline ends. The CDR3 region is CASSLGRQTQETQYF. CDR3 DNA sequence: TGTGCCAGCAGCTTAGGCCGACAGACCCAAGAGACCCAGTACTTC.

CDR3 coding DNA: TGTGCCAGCAGAGGGGTCGGGAGACTAGAGACCCAGTACTTC. Translation: CASRGVGRLETQYF. The chain is built from TRBV6-5 and TRBJ2-5; D might be TRBD2 (6 bases). With 6 bases removed from V and 4 bases from J, the gap between germline ends came to 15 bases. The germline V gene encodes CDR1 MNHEY and CDR2 SVGAGI. CDR3 length: 14 amino acids.

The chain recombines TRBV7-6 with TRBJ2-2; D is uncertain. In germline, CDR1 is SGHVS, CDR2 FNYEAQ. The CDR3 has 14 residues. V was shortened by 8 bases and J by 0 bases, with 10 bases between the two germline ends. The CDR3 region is CASLRYANTGELFF. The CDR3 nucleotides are TGTGCCAGCCTTCGGTACGCGAACACCGGGGAGCTGTTTTTT.

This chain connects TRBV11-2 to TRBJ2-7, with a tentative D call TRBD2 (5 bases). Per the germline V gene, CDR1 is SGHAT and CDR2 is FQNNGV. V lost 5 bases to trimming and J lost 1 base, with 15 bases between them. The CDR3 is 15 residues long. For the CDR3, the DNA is TGTGCCAGCAGCCAAGAGGGCGTACTATCCTACGAGCAGTACTTC. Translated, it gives CASSQEGVLSYEQYF.

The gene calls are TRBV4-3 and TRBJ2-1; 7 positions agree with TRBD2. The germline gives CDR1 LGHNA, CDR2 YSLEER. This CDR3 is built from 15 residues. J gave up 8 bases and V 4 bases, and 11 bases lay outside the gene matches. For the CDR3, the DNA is TGCGCCAGCAGCCCCACTTTGACTAGCCCCCATGAGCAGTTCTTC. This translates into CASSPTLTSPHEQFF.

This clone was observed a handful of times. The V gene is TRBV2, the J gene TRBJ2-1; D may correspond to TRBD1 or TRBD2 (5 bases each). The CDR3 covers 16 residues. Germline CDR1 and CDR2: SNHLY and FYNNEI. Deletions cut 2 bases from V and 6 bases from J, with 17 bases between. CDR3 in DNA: TGTGCCAGCAGTGAAAGGGGCCTAGCAGGTCGCAATGAGCAGTTCTTC. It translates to CASSERGLAGRNEQFF.

Here the CDR3 reads CASSLRSWGRGANTEAFF. Written as DNA, the CDR3 is TGCGCCAGCAGCCTAAGGTCGTGGGGCAGGGGCGCGAACACTGAAGCTTTCTTT. The chain is built from TRBV4-1 and TRBJ1-1; the D gene is possibly TRBD1 (6 bases). V gave up 4 bases and J gave up 1 base, with 22 bases separating them. The CDR3 has 18 residues. Germline V gene sequence: CDR1 MGHRA, CDR2 YSYEKL.

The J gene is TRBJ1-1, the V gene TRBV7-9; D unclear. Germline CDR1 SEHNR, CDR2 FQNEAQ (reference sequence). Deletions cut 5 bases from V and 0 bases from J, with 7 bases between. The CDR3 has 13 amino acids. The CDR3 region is CASSLQLNTEAFF. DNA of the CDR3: TGTGCCAGCAGCCTACAGCTGAACACTGAAGCTTTCTTT. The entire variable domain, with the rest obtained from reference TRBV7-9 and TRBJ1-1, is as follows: DTGVSQNPRHKITKRGQNVTFRCDPISEHNRLYWYRQTLGQGPEFLTYFQNEAQLEKSRLLSDRFSAERPKGSFSTLEIQRTEQGDSAMYLCASSLQLNTEAFFGQGTRLTVV.

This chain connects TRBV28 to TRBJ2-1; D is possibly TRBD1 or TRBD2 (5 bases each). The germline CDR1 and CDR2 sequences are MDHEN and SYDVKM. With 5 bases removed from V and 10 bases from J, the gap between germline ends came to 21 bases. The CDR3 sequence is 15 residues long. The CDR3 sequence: CASSNSGTAAMEQFF. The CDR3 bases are TGTGCCAGCAGTAACTCCGGGACCGCGGCAATGGAGCAGTTCTTC.

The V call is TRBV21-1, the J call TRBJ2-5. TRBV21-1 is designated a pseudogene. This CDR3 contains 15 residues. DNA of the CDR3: TGTGCCAGCAGCAAAGGGGAGGATAGGGGGGAGACCCAGTACTTC. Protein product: CASSKGEDRGETQYF.

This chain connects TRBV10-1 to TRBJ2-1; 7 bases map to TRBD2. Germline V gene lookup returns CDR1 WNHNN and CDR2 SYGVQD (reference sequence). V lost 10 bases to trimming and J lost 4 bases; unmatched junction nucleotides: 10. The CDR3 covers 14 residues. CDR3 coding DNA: TGCGCCACCTCCCCCAGCGGGACGTACAATGAGCAGTTCTTC. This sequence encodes CATSPSGTYNEQFF.

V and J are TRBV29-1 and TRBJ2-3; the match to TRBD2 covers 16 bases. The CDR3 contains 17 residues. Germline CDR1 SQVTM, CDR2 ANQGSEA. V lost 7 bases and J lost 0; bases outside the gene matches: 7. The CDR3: CSAAGLAGGSSTDTQYF. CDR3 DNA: TGCAGCGCCGCGGGACTAGCGGGAGGGTCTAGCACAGATACGCAGTATTTT.

The CDR3 DNA is TGCAGCGTTGAGGGGACAGGGGGCTACACTGAAGCTTTCTTT. Its translation is CSVEGTGGYTEAFF. The J gene is TRBJ1-1, the V gene TRBV29-1; 12 nucleotides match TRBD1. This CDR3 is 14 amino acids long. From germline, CDR1 is SQVTM and CDR2 ANQGSEA. J gave up 3 bases and V 3 bases, and 2 bases lay outside the gene matches.